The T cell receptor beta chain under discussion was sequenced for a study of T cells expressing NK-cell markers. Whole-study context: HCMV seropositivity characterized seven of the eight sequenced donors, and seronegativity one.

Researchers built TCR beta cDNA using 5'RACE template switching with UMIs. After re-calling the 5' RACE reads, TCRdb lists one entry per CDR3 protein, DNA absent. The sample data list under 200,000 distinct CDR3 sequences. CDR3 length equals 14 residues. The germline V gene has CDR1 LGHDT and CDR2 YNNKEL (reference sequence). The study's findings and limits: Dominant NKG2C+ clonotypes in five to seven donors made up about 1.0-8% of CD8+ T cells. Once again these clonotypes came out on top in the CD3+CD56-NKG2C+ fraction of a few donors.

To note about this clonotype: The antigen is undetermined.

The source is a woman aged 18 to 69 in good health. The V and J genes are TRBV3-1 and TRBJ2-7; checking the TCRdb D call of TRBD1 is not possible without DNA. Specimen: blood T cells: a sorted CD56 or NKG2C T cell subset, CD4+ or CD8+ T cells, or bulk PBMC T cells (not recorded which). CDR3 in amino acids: CASSHGQGAGEQYF.